Each of the 6 T cell receptor beta chains below was sequenced from the same sample in a study of beta chain features in type 1 diabetes. Study-level points and caveats: Across all four CD4+ subsets, people with type 1 diabetes showed modestly shorter TCRB CDR3s.

Expressed TCRB transcripts got sequenced, as all isolated RNA was reverse transcribed. Sequenced by immunoSEQ multiplex PCR; TCRdb stores in-frame clones only, minus some. The table includes 400,000 or so clones, 9.5% to 10% detected once. Their antigen targets remain unknown. Sequenced input: central memory CD4+ T cells from blood. The source of these receptors is a man aged 25 to 40 with type 1 diabetes.

This clone was seen repeatedly, ten times or more. This chain connects TRBV28 to TRBJ1-1; D remains unclear. Germline V gives CDR1 MDHEN, CDR2 SYDVKM. CDR3 length: 12 residues. V shed 3 bases and J shed 7 bases, with 9 bases lying between them. DNA for the CDR3: TGTGCCAGCAGTTTGACCTTAAGTGAAGCTTTCTTT. Translated, it gives CASSLTLSEAFF.

In this sample, this clone turned up a few times. This chain uses TRBV7-8 with TRBJ1-1; D might be TRBD1 (5 bases). From germline, CDR1 is SGHVS and CDR2 FQNEAQ. Between the trimmed V and J ends, which lost 5 bases and 8 bases, there was a span of 18 bases. There are 14 residues in the CDR3. CDR3 loop: CASSPRDVRGEAFF. The CDR3 coding sequence is TGTGCCAGCAGCCCCCGGGACGTGCGCGGGGAAGCTTTCTTT.

The chain carries TRBV5-1 and TRBJ2-5; D gene unclear. This CDR3 is 15 amino acids long. Germline V gene data show CDR1 as SGHRS and CDR2 as YFSETQ. The V and J ends lost 4 bases and 2 bases respectively, with 15 bases between them. As DNA, the CDR3 is TGCGCCAGCAGCCTCCAACAGAACACACAAGAGACCCAGTACTTC. Protein sequence: CASSLQQNTQETQYF.

The gene calls are TRBV7-2 and TRBJ1-2; TRBD1 might be the D (6 bases). This CDR3 contains 13 residues. The V end lost 3 bases, the J end lost 4 bases, and 9 bases lay between the germline ends. Per germline, CDR1 SGHTA and CDR2 FQGNSA. DNA for the CDR3: TGTGCCAGCAGCTTTCGACAGGTCTATGGCTACACCTTC. It translates to CASSFRQVYGYTF.

CDR3 sequence reads: CASNRWGGTEAFF. In nucleotides, the CDR3 is TGTGCCAGCAATCGGTGGGGGGGGACTGAAGCTTTCTTT. The chain employs TRBV2 and TRBJ1-1; TRBD1 is a possible D gene (5 bases). V lost 7 bases and J 5 bases, leaving 14 bases between the germline ends. The CDR3 runs to 13 residues. Germline V lookup: CDR1 SNHLY, CDR2 FYNNEI.

This clone was detected many times. The chain recombines TRBV28 with TRBJ2-1, with TRBD2 matching 7 bases. CDR3 size: 16 residues. The V and J ends lost 4 bases and 6 bases, in that order; junction bases with no gene match: 12. The germline gives CDR1 MDHEN, CDR2 SYDVKM. The CDR3 sequence: CASSSAAGVGLNEQFF. The CDR3 DNA reads TGTGCCAGCAGTTCCGCGGCGGGAGTAGGGCTCAATGAGCAGTTCTTC. The full variable domain, in which reference TRBV28 and TRBJ2-1 provide the parts outside the CDR3, is DVKVTQSSRYLVKRTGEKVFLECVQDMDHENMFWYRQDPGLGLRLIYFSYDVKMKEKGDIPEGYSVSREKKERFSLILESASTNQTSMYLCASSSAAGVGLNEQFFGPGTRLTVL.